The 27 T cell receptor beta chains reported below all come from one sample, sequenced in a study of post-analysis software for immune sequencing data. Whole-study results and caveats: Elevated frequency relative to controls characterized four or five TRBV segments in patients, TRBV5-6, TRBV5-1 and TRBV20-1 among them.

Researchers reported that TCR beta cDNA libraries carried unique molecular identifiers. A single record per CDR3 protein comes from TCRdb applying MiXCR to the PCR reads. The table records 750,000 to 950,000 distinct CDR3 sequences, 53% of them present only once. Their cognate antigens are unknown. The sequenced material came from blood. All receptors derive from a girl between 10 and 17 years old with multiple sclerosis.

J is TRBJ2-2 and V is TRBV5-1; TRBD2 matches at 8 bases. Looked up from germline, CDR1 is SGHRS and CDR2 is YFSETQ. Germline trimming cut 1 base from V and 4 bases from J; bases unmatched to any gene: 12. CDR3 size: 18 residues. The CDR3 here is CASSLPPLAGIGTGELFF. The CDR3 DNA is TGCGCCAGCAGCTTGCCGCCATTAGCGGGGATAGGCACCGGGGAGCTGTTTTTT.

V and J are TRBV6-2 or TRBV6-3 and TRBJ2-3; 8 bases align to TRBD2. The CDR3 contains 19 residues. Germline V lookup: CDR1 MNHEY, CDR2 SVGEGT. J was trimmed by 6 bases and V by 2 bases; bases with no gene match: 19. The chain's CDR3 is CASSYHRVAGNEDTDTQYF. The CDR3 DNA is TGTGCCAGCAGTTACCATCGGGTAGCGGGAAATGAGGACACGGATACGCAGTATTTT.

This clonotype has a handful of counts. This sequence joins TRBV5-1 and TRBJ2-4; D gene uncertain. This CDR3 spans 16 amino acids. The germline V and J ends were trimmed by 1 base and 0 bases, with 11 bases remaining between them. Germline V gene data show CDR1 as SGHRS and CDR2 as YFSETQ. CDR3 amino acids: CASSLKWARAKNIQYF. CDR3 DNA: TGCGCCAGCAGCTTGAAGTGGGCACGAGCCAAAAACATTCAGTACTTC.

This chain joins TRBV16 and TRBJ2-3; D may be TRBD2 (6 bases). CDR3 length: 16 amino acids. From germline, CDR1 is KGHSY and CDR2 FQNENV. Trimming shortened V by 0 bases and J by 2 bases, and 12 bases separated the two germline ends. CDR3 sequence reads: CASSQSAGLDTDTQYF. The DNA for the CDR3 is TGTGCCAGCAGCCAATCTGCGGGACTGGACACAGATACGCAGTATTTT. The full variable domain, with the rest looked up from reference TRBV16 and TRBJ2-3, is GEEVAQTPKHLVRGEGQKAKLYCAPIKGHSYVFWYQQVLKNEFKFLISFQNENVFDETGMPKERFSAKCLPNSPCSLEIQATKLEDSAVYFCASSQSAGLDTDTQYFGPGTRLTVL.

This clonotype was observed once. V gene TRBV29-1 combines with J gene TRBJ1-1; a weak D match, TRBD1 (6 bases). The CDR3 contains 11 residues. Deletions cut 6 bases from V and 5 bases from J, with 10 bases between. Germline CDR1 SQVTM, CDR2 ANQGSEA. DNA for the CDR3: TGCAGCGTCGGGGGGCATACTGAAGCTTTCTTT. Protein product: CSVGGHTEAFF.

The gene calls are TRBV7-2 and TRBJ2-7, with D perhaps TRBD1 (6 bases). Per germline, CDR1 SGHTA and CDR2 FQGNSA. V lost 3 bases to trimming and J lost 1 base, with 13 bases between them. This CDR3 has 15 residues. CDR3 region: CASSFLAGESYEQYF. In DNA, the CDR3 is TGTGCCAGCAGCTTTTTGGCAGGGGAGTCCTACGAGCAGTACTTC.

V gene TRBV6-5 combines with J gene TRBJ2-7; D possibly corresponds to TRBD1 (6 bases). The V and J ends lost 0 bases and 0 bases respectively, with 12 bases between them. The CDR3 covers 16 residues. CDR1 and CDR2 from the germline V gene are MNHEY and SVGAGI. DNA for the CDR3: TGTGCCAGCAGTTACTCCCGGACAGAACCCTCCTACGAGCAGTACTTC. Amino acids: CASSYSRTEPSYEQYF.

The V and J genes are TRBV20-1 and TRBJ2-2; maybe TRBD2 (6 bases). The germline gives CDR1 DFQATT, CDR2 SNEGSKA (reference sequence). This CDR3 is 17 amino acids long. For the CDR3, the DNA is TGCAGCAGCCGGTGGCGGGGTGTTGGCCAAGAGACCGGGGAGCTGTTTTTT. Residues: CSSRWRGVGQETGELFF.

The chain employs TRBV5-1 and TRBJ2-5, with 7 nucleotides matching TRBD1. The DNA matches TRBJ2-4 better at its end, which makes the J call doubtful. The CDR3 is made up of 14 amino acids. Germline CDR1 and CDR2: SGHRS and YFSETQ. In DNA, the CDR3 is TGCGCCAGCAGCCCGGGACAGATCAAAAACATTCAGTACTTC. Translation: CASSPGQIKNIQYF.

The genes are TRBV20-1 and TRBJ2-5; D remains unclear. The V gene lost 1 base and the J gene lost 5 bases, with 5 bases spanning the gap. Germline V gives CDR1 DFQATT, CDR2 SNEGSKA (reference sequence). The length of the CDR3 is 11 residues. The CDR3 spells CSARVAETQYF. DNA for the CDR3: TGCAGTGCTAGAGTCGCGGAGACCCAGTACTTC.

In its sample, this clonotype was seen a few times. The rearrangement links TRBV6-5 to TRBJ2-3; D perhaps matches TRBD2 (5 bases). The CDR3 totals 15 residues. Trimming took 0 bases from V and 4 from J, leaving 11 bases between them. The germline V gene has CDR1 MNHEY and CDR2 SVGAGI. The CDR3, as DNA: TGTGCCAGCAGTTACTCGATTGGTAGCGCAGATACGCAGTATTTT. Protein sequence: CASSYSIGSADTQYF.

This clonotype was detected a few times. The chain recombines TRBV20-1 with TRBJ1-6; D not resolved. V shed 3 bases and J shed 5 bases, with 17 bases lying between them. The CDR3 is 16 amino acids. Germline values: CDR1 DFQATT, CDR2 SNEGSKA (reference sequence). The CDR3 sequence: CSARLGPNTHNSPLHF. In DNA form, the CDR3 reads TGCAGTGCTAGGCTTGGACCGAACACCCATAATTCACCCCTCCACTTT.

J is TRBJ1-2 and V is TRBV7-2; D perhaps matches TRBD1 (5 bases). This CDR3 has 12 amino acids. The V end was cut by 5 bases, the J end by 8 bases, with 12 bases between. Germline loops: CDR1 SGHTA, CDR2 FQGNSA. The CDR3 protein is CASSDGARGYTF. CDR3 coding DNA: TGTGCCAGCAGCGACGGGGCGCGGGGCTACACCTTC.

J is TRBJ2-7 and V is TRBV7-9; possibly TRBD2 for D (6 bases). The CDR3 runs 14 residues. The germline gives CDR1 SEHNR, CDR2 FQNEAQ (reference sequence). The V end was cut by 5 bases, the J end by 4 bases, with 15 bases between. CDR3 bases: TGTGCCAGCAGCCCCGGGACTGACCGATACGAGCAGTACTTC. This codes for CASSPGTDRYEQYF.

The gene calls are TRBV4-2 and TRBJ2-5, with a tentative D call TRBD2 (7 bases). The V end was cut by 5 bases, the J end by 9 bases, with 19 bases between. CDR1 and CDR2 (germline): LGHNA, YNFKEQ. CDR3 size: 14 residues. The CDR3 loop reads CASSSQDGEGAQYF. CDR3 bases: TGTGCCAGCAGCTCACAGGATGGGGAGGGGGCCCAGTACTTC.

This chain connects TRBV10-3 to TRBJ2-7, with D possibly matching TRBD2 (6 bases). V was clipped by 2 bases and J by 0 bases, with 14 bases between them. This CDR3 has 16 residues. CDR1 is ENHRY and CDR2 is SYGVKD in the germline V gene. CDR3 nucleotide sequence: TGTGCCATCAGTGAGACTCTCCGGGGGACCTCCTACGAGCAGTACTTC. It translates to CAISETLRGTSYEQYF.

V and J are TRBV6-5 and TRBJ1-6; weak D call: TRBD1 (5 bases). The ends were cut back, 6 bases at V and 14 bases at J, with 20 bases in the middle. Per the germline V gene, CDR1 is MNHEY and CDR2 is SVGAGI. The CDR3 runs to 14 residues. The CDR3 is CASRTGTLTASLHF. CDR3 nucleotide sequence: TGTGCCAGCAGAACCGGGACCCTAACTGCGTCCCTCCACTTT.

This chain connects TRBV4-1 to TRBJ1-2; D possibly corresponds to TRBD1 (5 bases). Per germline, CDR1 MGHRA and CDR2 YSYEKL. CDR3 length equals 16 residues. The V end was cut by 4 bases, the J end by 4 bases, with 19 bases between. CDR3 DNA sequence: TGCGCCAGCAGCCGAGATCGGTCTCCAGGGTCCTATGGCTACACCTTC. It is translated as CASSRDRSPGSYGYTF.

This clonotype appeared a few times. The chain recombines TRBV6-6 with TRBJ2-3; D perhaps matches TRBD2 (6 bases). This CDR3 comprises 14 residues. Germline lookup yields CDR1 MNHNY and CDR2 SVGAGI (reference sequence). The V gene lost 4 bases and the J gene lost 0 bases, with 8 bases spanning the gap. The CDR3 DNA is TGTGCCAGCAGTTTGGACTACAGCACAGATACGCAGTATTTT. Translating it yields CASSLDYSTDTQYF.

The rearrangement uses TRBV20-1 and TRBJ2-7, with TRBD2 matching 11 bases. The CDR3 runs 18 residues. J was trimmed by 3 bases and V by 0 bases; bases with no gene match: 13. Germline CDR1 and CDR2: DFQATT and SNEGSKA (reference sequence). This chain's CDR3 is CSARDRGPTSGAHYEQYF. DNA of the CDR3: TGCAGTGCTAGAGATAGGGGTCCGACTAGCGGGGCACACTACGAGCAGTACTTC.

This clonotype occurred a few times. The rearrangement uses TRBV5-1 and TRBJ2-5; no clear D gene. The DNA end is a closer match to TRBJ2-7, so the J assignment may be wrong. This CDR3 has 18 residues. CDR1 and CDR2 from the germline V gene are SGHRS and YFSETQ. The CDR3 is CASSQHRASAASLAEQYF. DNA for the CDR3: TGCGCCAGCAGCCAGCATAGGGCCTCAGCAGCCTCACTGGCCGAGCAGTACTTC.

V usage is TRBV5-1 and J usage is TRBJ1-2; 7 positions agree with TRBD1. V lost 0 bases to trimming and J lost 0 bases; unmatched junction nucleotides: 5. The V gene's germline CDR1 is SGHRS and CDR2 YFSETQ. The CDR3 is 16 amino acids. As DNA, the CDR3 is TGCGCCAGCAGCTTGGGACAGGGACCTTCTAACTATGGCTACACCTTC. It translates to CASSLGQGPSNYGYTF.

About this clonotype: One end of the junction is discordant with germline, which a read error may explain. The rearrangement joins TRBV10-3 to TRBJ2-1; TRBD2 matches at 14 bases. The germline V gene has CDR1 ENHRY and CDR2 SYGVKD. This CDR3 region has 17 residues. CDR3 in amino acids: CAIRGTSGRDSHNEQFF. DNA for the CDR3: TGTGCCATCAGGGGGACTAGCGGGAGAGACTCCCACAATGAGCAGTTCTTC.

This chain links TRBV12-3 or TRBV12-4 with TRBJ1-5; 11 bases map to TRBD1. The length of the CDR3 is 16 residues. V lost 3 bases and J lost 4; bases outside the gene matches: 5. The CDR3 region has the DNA TGTGCCAGCAGTTTCCAGGGACAGGGGGTGAATCAGCCCCAGCATTTT. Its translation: CASSFQGQGVNQPQHF.

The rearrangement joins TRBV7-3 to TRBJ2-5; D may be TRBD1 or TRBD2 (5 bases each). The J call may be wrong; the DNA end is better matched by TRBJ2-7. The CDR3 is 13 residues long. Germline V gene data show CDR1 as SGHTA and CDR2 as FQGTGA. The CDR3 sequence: CASSLQSGGEQYF. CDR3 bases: TGTGCCAGCAGCCTCCAGAGTGGGGGCGAGCAGTACTTC.

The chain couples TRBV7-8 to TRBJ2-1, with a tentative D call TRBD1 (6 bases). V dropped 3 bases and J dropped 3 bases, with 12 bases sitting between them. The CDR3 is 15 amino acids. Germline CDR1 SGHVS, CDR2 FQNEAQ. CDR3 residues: CASSFFEGDYNEQFF. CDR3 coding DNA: TGTGCCAGCAGCTTCTTTGAGGGGGACTACAATGAGCAGTTCTTC. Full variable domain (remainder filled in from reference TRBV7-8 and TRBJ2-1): GAGVSQSPRYKVAKRGQDVALRCDPISGHVSLFWYQQALGQGPEFLTYFQNEAQLDKSGLPSDRFFAERPEGSVSTLKIQRTQQEDSAVYLCASSFFEGDYNEQFFGPGTRLTVL.

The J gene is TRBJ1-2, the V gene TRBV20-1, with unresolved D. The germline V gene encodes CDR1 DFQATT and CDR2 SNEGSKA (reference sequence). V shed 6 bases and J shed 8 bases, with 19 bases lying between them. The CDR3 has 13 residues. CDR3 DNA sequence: TGCAGTGCCAAAGGGTCCGGGGTTGGGGGCTACACCTTC. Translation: CSAKGSGVGGYTF.